This entry lists 27 T cell receptor beta chains sequenced from one sample in a study of blood T cell repertoires in COVID-19. Measured with immunoSEQ multiplex PCR; TCRdb has only the in-frame clones, and not every one. The repertoire holds 70,000 to 75,000 clones, with about 92% as singletons. Specimen: peripheral blood. The source is a human donor in a cohort sampled during active COVID-19.

The V and J genes are TRBV27 and TRBJ1-6, with 9 bases identical to TRBD1. The trim removed 6 bases at V and 7 bases at J, leaving 7 bases unmatched. The CDR3 has 15 residues. CDR1 and CDR2 from the germline V gene are MNHEY and SMNVEV (reference sequence). This CDR3 reads CASRHSGTGNSPLHF. The CDR3 DNA reads as TGTGCCAGCAGACACTCTGGGACAGGGAATTCACCCCTCCACTTT.

The count of this clone is one. The V call is TRBV10-3, the J call TRBJ2-7; 12 bases are shared with TRBD1. The length of the CDR3 is 16 residues. The germline V gene encodes CDR1 ENHRY and CDR2 SYGVKD. V was clipped by 3 bases and J by 7 bases; unmatched bases: 10. The CDR3 bases are TGTGCCATCAGTGACTCTCCGGGACAGGGGGCGCGGGAGCAGTACTTC. Encoded protein: CAISDSPGQGAREQYF.

This chain joins TRBV9 and TRBJ2-2; the D gene is possibly TRBD2 (6 bases). Trimming removed 4 bases from V and 7 bases from J, with 11 bases in between. Germline-derived CDR1 and CDR2 are SGDLS and YYNGEE. The CDR3 runs to 13 residues. The CDR3 DNA sequence: TGTGCCAGCAGCAGCCGCGGGAACGGGGAGCTGTTTTTT. Translation gives CASSSRGNGELFF.

The chain uses TRBV27 and TRBJ2-1; maybe TRBD1 (5 bases). Germline V gene data show CDR1 as MNHEY and CDR2 as SMNVEV (reference sequence). V shed 3 bases and J shed 1 base, with 13 bases lying between them. This CDR3 has 16 residues. The CDR3 DNA follows: TGTGCCAGCAGTTTGCCCAGGGCAGATTCCTACAATGAGCAGTTCTTC. Its protein is CASSLPRADSYNEQFF.

The count of this clone is one. The J gene is TRBJ2-5, the V gene TRBV28; 10 bases align to TRBD1. V gave up 5 bases and J gave up 4 bases; unmatched junction bases: 10. The CDR3 runs to 16 residues. Germline loops: CDR1 MDHEN, CDR2 SYDVKM. The CDR3 DNA sequence: TGTGCCAGCAGTCCGGGACAGGGGCGGATTCGAGAGACCCAGTACTTC. This translates into CASSPGQGRIRETQYF.

The chain combines TRBV6-5 with TRBJ1-2, with TRBD1 as a possible D gene (6 bases). V was pared by 8 bases and J by 5 bases, with 18 bases between. The CDR3 is made up of 14 amino acids. Germline V gives CDR1 MNHEY, CDR2 SVGAGI. The CDR3 region has the DNA TGTGCCAGCGTTGGAGGGAGGGGGGAATATGGCTACACCTTC. Its translation: CASVGGRGEYGYTF.

The table lists this clone with a few counts. This chain connects TRBV4-2 to TRBJ2-7; tentative D call: TRBD2 (6 bases). CDR3 size: 13 residues. Deletions cut 0 bases from V and 6 bases from J, with 9 bases between. Germline V CDR1 and CDR2: LGHNA, YNFKEQ. CDR3 nucleotide sequence: TGTGCCAGCAGCCAAGAAGATAGCGGCGAGCAGTACTTC. Residues: CASSQEDSGEQYF.

The genes are TRBV6-2 or TRBV6-3 and TRBJ2-5, with TRBD2 as a possible D gene (5 bases). Between the trimmed V and J ends, which lost 0 bases and 5 bases, there was a span of 16 bases. CDR1 MNHEY and CDR2 SVGEGT come from the germline V gene. CDR3 length: 16 amino acids. The CDR3 nucleotides are TGTGCCAGCAGTTACTCGAGGATTTCACTAGGGGAGACCCAGTACTTC. Amino acids: CASSYSRISLGETQYF.

This chain joins TRBV2 and TRBJ2-7, with D possibly being TRBD2 (6 bases). V lost 0 bases to trimming and J lost 3 bases, with 12 bases between them. The V gene's germline CDR1 is SNHLY and CDR2 FYNNEI. The CDR3 has 15 amino acids. CDR3 sequence reads: CASSEAGGWGYEQYF. The CDR3 nucleotides read TGTGCCAGCAGTGAAGCTGGAGGGTGGGGCTACGAGCAGTACTTC.

V is TRBV5-1 and J is TRBJ2-7; TRBD1 aligns across 7 bases. The CDR3 runs 14 residues. The germline V gene encodes CDR1 SGHRS and CDR2 YFSETQ. V was pared by 4 bases and J by 4 bases, with 8 bases of the junction left unmatched. In DNA form, the CDR3 reads TGCGCCAGCAGCAGTTCCGGGACAGCGTACGAGCAGTACTTC. Its protein product is CASSSSGTAYEQYF.

V is TRBV11-2 and J is TRBJ2-1; TRBD2 matches at 10 bases. Germline loops: CDR1 SGHAT, CDR2 FQNNGV. V dropped 1 base and J dropped 6; count of bases not matched to a gene: 3. The CDR3 runs 15 residues. CDR3 region: CASSLGWTSGNEQFF. DNA for the CDR3: TGTGCCAGCAGCTTAGGTTGGACTAGCGGCAATGAGCAGTTCTTC. The full variable domain, with the rest looked up from reference TRBV11-2 and TRBJ2-1, is EAGVAQSPRYKIIEKRQSVAFWCNPISGHATLYWYQQILGQGPKLLIQFQNNGVVDDSQLPKDRFSAERLKGVDSTLKIQPAKLEDSAVYLCASSLGWTSGNEQFFGPGTRLTVL.

The CDR3 coding sequence is TGCGCCAGCAGCCAAGAAAGTGTCCCCGGGGGAAAACTGTTTTTT. It specifies CASSQESVPGGKLFF. This rearrangement joins TRBV4-1 to TRBJ1-4; D perhaps matches TRBD1 (5 bases). The CDR3 runs 15 residues. Trimming stripped 0 bases from V and 10 bases from J, with 15 bases between. CDR1 and CDR2 from the germline V gene are MGHRA and YSYEKL.

V gene TRBV20-1 combines with J gene TRBJ2-4; weak D call: TRBD2 (5 bases). Per germline, CDR1 DFQATT and CDR2 SNEGSKA (reference sequence). The CDR3 sequence is 17 residues long. The V end was cut by 3 bases, the J end by 1 base, with 19 bases between. The CDR3 nucleotides read TGCAGTGCTAGTGGGCCGATGGGCGGGCGGGCCAAAAACATTCAGTACTTC. Protein sequence: CSASGPMGGRAKNIQYF.

The genes are TRBV27 and TRBJ1-1; 7 nucleotides line up with TRBD1. Trimming at V came to 4 bases and at J to 4 bases, leaving 12 bases not matched to a gene. Germline CDR1 and CDR2: MNHEY and SMNVEV (reference sequence). This CDR3 is built from 16 residues. CDR3: CASSSRQGGLITEAFF. The CDR3, as DNA: TGTGCCAGCAGTTCAAGACAGGGCGGGTTGATCACTGAAGCTTTCTTT.

This chain connects TRBV9 to TRBJ2-1; 12 nucleotides line up with TRBD2. Germline CDR1 reads SGDLS; CDR2 reads YYNGEE. This CDR3 is built from 16 residues. With 0 bases clipped from V and 2 bases from J, the junction kept 0 bases outside the gene matches. The CDR3 nucleotides are TGTGCCAGCAGCGTAGGACTAGCGGGGGCCTACAATGAGCAGTTCTTC. This codes for CASSVGLAGAYNEQFF.

The genes are TRBV11-2 and TRBJ2-1; perhaps TRBD2 as D (6 bases). V was pared by 0 bases and J by 7 bases, with 10 bases between. The CDR3 totals 14 residues. CDR1 is SGHAT, CDR2 FQNNGV, per germline. CDR3 region: CASSLEGGLNEQFF. As DNA, the CDR3 is TGTGCCAGCAGCTTAGAGGGGGGATTGAATGAGCAGTTCTTC.

The chain is built from TRBV9 and TRBJ2-7; maybe TRBD1 (6 bases). This CDR3 region has 15 residues. V lost 3 bases and J 2 bases, leaving 15 bases between the germline ends. Germline values: CDR1 SGDLS, CDR2 YYNGEE. The chain's CDR3 is CASSAMGRGTYEQYF. In nucleotides, the CDR3 is TGTGCCAGCAGCGCCATGGGCAGGGGCACCTACGAGCAGTACTTC.

This chain connects TRBV7-2 to TRBJ2-3; TRBD2 aligns across 11 bases. The junction had 6 bases not matched to a gene; V was cut back by 6 bases and J by 7 bases. CDR1 and CDR2 from the germline V gene are SGHTA and FQGNSA. The CDR3 extends over 14 amino acids. The CDR3 DNA reads as TGTGCCAGCAGTATAGCGGGAGGGCCGTATACGCAGTATTTT. Protein sequence: CASSIAGGPYTQYF.

The rearrangement uses TRBV11-3 and TRBJ2-5; weak D call: TRBD2 (6 bases). V shed 5 bases and J shed 2 bases, with 9 bases lying between them. This CDR3 has 13 residues. Germline V gives CDR1 SGHNT, CDR2 YENEEA. The CDR3 nucleotides are TGTGCCAGCAGCGTAGCGGTACAAGAGACCCAGTACTTC. Its translation is CASSVAVQETQYF.

The V call is TRBV2, the J call TRBJ2-7, with TRBD2 identical over 11 bases. The CDR3 is 14 residues long. After removal of 10 bases from V and 5 bases from J, the junction contained 10 bases not matched to a gene. From germline, CDR1 is SNHLY and CDR2 FYNNEI. The CDR3 protein is CATQGLAGGHEQYF. The DNA of the CDR3 is TGTGCCACCCAGGGGCTAGCGGGAGGCCACGAGCAGTACTTC.

The CDR3 here is CASSARTGEQRTQYF. CDR3 nucleotides: TGTGCCAGCAGCGCGCGGACAGGAGAACAAAGGACGCAGTATTTT. The chain combines TRBV11-3 with TRBJ2-3, with 7 bases identical to TRBD1. The CDR3 is made up of 15 amino acids. Germline CDR1 is SGHNT and CDR2 is YENEEA. Trimming took 5 bases from V and 9 from J; bases not matched to a gene: 14.

The chain uses TRBV6-1 and TRBJ1-5; possibly TRBD1 for D (5 bases). Germline assignment: CDR1 MNHNS and CDR2 SASEGT. The CDR3 loop spans 16 amino acids. The ends were cut back, 2 bases at V and 0 bases at J, with 11 bases in the middle. The CDR3 loop is CASSEMGQISNQPQHF. In nucleotides, the CDR3 is TGTGCCAGCAGTGAAATGGGGCAGATTAGCAATCAGCCCCAGCATTTT.

The V and J genes are TRBV11-2 and TRBJ1-4; TRBD1 is a possible D gene (6 bases). Germline lookup yields CDR1 SGHAT and CDR2 FQNNGV. The V end was cut by 5 bases, the J end by 5 bases, with 9 bases between. The CDR3 contains 13 residues. The CDR3 loop is CASSRGQNEKLFF. For the CDR3, the DNA is TGTGCCAGCAGCCGCGGACAGAATGAAAAACTGTTTTTT.

This chain links TRBV7-2 with TRBJ2-3; 7 bases map to TRBD2. The CDR3 is made up of 15 amino acids. The junction had 4 bases not matched to a gene; V was cut back by 2 bases and J by 2 bases. Germline V gene data show CDR1 as SGHTA and CDR2 as FQGNSA. The CDR3: CASSLSGVTTDTQYF. DNA of the CDR3: TGTGCCAGCAGCTTAAGCGGGGTTACCACAGATACGCAGTATTTT. The full variable domain, completed using reference TRBV7-2 and TRBJ2-3, is GAGVSQSPSNKVTEKGKDVELRCDPISGHTALYWYRQSLGQGLEFLIYFQGNSAPDKSGLPSDRFSAERTGGSVSTLTIQRTQQEDSAVYLCASSLSGVTTDTQYFGPGTRLTVL.

J is TRBJ1-2 and V is TRBV28, with D perhaps TRBD1 (5 bases). The length of the CDR3 is 12 residues. Looked up from germline, CDR1 is MDHEN and CDR2 is SYDVKM. V lost 6 bases to trimming and J lost 4 bases, with 9 bases between them. The CDR3 region has the DNA TGTGCCAGCAGCCAGGGAACCTATGGCTACACCTTC. Its protein product is CASSQGTYGYTF.

This clone has more than one count but fewer than ten. V is TRBV9 and J is TRBJ1-5; possibly TRBD1 for D (5 bases). Germline V gives CDR1 SGDLS, CDR2 YYNGEE. CDR3 length: 15 amino acids. Trimming took off 0 bases at V and 3 bases at J, with 10 bases between the two ends. The CDR3 reads CASSVAAGNNQPQHF. CDR3 DNA: TGTGCCAGCAGCGTAGCTGCAGGGAACAATCAGCCCCAGCATTTT.

This rearrangement joins TRBV7-2 to TRBJ2-3; 10 bases are shared with TRBD1. V shed 2 bases, J shed 0 bases, and the junction held 2 bases outside the gene matches. Germline assignment: CDR1 SGHTA and CDR2 FQGNSA. The CDR3 has 16 residues. Here the CDR3 reads CASSLSGQGSTDTQYF. The CDR3 coding sequence is TGTGCCAGCAGCTTATCGGGACAGGGGAGCACAGATACGCAGTATTTT.